Listed here are 18 T cell receptor beta chains from one sample, sequenced in a study of T-cell reconstitution after alpha-beta-depleted transplantation in children. Using unique molecular identifiers, the investigators prepared the TCRbeta library. One entry per CDR3 protein results from TCRdb running MiXCR on the PCR reads. The repertoire holds fewer than 250,000 distinct CDR3 sequences, with about a sixth as singletons. The sequencing here drew on PBMCs, mostly from graft donor cells, taken 360 days after TCRalphabeta/CD19-depleted stem cell transplant. Receptors were obtained from a male patient between 2 and 10 years old who had a stem cell transplant for acute lymphoblastic leukemia, so the T cells may come from the graft donor.

The V gene is TRBV25-1, the J gene TRBJ1-1; perhaps TRBD1 as D (5 bases). The CDR3 has 13 amino acids. In germline, CDR1 is MGHDK, CDR2 SYGVNS. Trimming pared 4 bases from V and 11 bases from J, leaving 17 bases between. For the CDR3, the DNA is TGTGCCAGCAGTGCACTTGGGGGGGTGGCCGCTTTCTTT. Translated, it gives CASSALGGVAAFF. The whole variable domain, remainder taken from reference TRBV25-1 and TRBJ1-1, is EADIYQTPRYLVIGTGKKITLECSQTMGHDKMYWYQQDPGMELHLIHYSYGVNSTEKGDLSSESTVSRIRTEHFPLTLESARPSHTSQYLCASSALGGVAAFFGQGTRLTVV.

This sequence joins TRBV5-1 and TRBJ2-5, with TRBD1 as a possible D gene (6 bases). From germline, CDR1 is SGHRS and CDR2 YFSETQ. Trimming removed 3 bases at V and 1 base at J, with 10 bases between. The CDR3 is made up of 14 amino acids. The CDR3 DNA sequence: TGCGCCAGCAGCTCCCGGGACACCCAAGAGACCCAGTACTTC. Amino acids: CASSSRDTQETQYF.

This clonotype was recorded a few times. The V and J genes are TRBV10-2 and TRBJ2-7; D not resolved. The germline CDR1 and CDR2 sequences are WSHSY and SAAADI. Trimming removed 1 base at V and 5 bases at J, with 9 bases between. This CDR3 spans 13 amino acids. The CDR3 is CASSEWPTDEQYF. CDR3 DNA: TGCGCCAGCAGTGAGTGGCCAACGGACGAGCAGTACTTC.

This clonotype was seen a few times. The chain employs TRBV30 and TRBJ2-1, with D possibly being TRBD1 (6 bases). This CDR3 spans 15 amino acids. V lost 4 bases to trimming and J lost 0 bases, with 13 bases between them. Germline V gives CDR1 GTSNPN, CDR2 SVGIG (reference sequence). This CDR3 is CAWKPTGASYNEQFF. As DNA, the CDR3 is TGTGCCTGGAAACCGACAGGAGCCTCCTACAATGAGCAGTTCTTC.

The chain joins TRBV7-2 to TRBJ2-7; no clear D. This CDR3 is built from 16 residues. CDR1 SGHTA and CDR2 FQGNSA come from the germline V gene. Trimming shortened V by 3 bases and J by 0 bases, and 15 bases separated the two germline ends. CDR3 DNA: TGTGCCAGCAGCTTTCCTCTACCTTGGGCCTCCTACGAGCAGTACTTC. Translated: CASSFPLPWASYEQYF.

V gene TRBV11-2 combines with J gene TRBJ1-2; D is ambiguous. The CDR3 has 12 residues. The germline CDR1 and CDR2 sequences are SGHAT and FQNNGV. Trimming took off 6 bases at V and 4 bases at J, with 9 bases between the two ends. CDR3 DNA sequence: TGTGCCAGCAGGAGTCAGCTCTATGGCTACACCTTC. The encoded protein is CASRSQLYGYTF.

The chain has TRBV5-1 and TRBJ1-4, with a possible D match to TRBD1 (6 bases). Looked up from germline, CDR1 is SGHRS and CDR2 is YFSETQ. V was shortened by 0 bases and J by 7 bases, with 10 bases between the two germline ends. This CDR3 is 14 amino acids long. The CDR3 coding sequence is TGCGCCAGCAGCTTGGCTGACAGGTTTGAAAAACTGTTTTTT. Protein product: CASSLADRFEKLFF.

The rearrangement links TRBV6-5 to TRBJ2-3; D is unresolved. V was trimmed by 3 bases and J by 0 bases, leaving 13 bases between them. CDR3 size: 16 residues. CDR1 and CDR2 from the germline V gene are MNHEY and SVGAGI. The CDR3 is CASSYVSVLSTDTQYF. DNA for the CDR3: TGTGCCAGCAGTTATGTCAGTGTCCTTAGCACAGATACGCAGTATTTT.

The J gene is TRBJ2-5, the V gene TRBV9, with 10 bases matching TRBD2. CDR3 length: 16 residues. Germline V gene lookup returns CDR1 SGDLS and CDR2 YYNGEE. J was trimmed by 5 bases and V by 0 bases; bases with no gene match: 7. CDR3: CASSVVSGGFSETQYF. CDR3 nucleotide sequence: TGTGCCAGCAGCGTAGTTAGCGGGGGGTTCTCGGAGACCCAGTACTTC.

The genes are TRBV18 and TRBJ1-5; D not certain. This CDR3 has 15 amino acids. V gave up 1 base and J gave up 0 bases, with 7 bases separating them. From germline, CDR1 is KGHSH and CDR2 LQKENI. CDR3 bases: TGTGCCAGCTCACCACTGGGTCATAGCAATCAGCCCCAGCATTTT. Its translation is CASSPLGHSNQPQHF.

This clonotype has at least ten counts. This chain uses TRBV12-3 or TRBV12-4 with TRBJ1-1; perhaps TRBD1 as D (5 bases). This CDR3 region has 14 residues. The V and J ends lost 4 bases and 4 bases respectively, with 13 bases between them. CDR3 loop: CASSSGTSATEAFF. CDR3 nucleotide sequence: TGTGCCAGCAGTTCCGGGACCTCAGCCACTGAAGCTTTCTTT.

This clonotype has a single count. The CDR3 region is CASSPMKGNTEAFF. The CDR3 region has the DNA TGTGCCAGCAGCCCCATGAAGGGGAACACTGAAGCTTTCTTT. The chain employs TRBV3-1 and TRBJ1-1; D unclear. CDR1 is LGHDT and CDR2 is YNNKEL in the germline V gene (reference sequence). V was pared by 4 bases and J by 1 base, with 10 bases between. The CDR3 totals 14 residues.

The chain carries TRBV18 and TRBJ1-1; D might be TRBD1 (6 bases). Germline V lookup: CDR1 KGHSH, CDR2 LQKENI. The length of the CDR3 is 18 residues. Trimming cost V 2 bases and J 0 bases, with 19 bases left between them. The CDR3 region is CASSPWAGERKMNTEAFF. The DNA of the CDR3 is TGTGCCAGCTCACCATGGGCAGGGGAGAGGAAAATGAACACTGAAGCTTTCTTT.

This clonotype was observed at least ten times. The chain links TRBV5-1 to TRBJ1-4, with D perhaps TRBD1 (5 bases). Trimming cost V 9 bases and J 0 bases, with 18 bases left between them. From germline, CDR1 is SGHRS and CDR2 YFSETQ. The CDR3 covers 16 residues. The CDR3, as DNA: TGCGCCACCAGGCTAGCCCCGGGGGCAACTAATGAAAAACTGTTTTTT. Its translation: CATRLAPGATNEKLFF.

The sample holds a few counts of this clonotype. This chain joins TRBV2 and TRBJ1-1; D ambiguous. This CDR3 spans 12 amino acids. The germline CDR1 and CDR2 sequences are SNHLY and FYNNEI. The germline V and J ends were trimmed by 9 bases and 3 bases, with 11 bases remaining between them. This CDR3 is CASTTRDTEAFF. Written as DNA, the CDR3 is TGTGCCAGTACAACACGAGACACTGAAGCTTTCTTT.

In nucleotides, the CDR3 is TGCGCCAGCAGCTTCGGCAGCGGATCCACAGATACGCAGTATTTT. Amino acid sequence: CASSFGSGSTDTQYF. The chain carries TRBV5-1 and TRBJ2-3; maybe TRBD2 (5 bases). V was cut by 2 bases and J by 2 bases, with 12 bases left in between. Germline CDR1 is SGHRS and CDR2 is YFSETQ. The CDR3 spans 15 residues.

Only a few counts were recorded for this clonotype. The chain has TRBV24-1 and TRBJ2-7, with D uncertain. V was pared by 7 bases and J by 4 bases, with 13 bases between. The CDR3 loop spans 13 amino acids. Looked up from germline, CDR1 is KGHDR and CDR2 is SFDVKD. CDR3 sequence (DNA): TGTGCCACCAGCCTTTCGGGTTATTACGAGCAGTACTTC. It encodes CATSLSGYYEQYF.

This clonotype came up a few times. The chain uses TRBV4-2 and TRBJ2-1; perhaps D is TRBD1 or TRBD2 (6 bases each). Trimming cost V 3 bases and J 2 bases, with 17 bases left between them. This CDR3 comprises 17 residues. Germline values: CDR1 LGHNA, CDR2 YNFKEQ. The CDR3 nucleotides read TGTGCCAGCAGCCAGGGGGCGGGGTCGACTCCCTACAATGAGCAGTTCTTC. As protein: CASSQGAGSTPYNEQFF.